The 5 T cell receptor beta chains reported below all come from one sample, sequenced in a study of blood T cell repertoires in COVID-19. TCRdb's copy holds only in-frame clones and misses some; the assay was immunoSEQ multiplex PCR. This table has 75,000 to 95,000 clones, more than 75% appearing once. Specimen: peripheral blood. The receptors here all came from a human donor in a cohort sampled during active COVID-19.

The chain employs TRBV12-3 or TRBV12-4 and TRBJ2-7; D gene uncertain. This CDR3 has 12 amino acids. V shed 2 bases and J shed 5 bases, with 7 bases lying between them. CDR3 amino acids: CASSLSRNEQYF. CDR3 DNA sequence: TGTGCCAGCAGTTTATCTCGTAACGAGCAGTACTTC.

CDR3 DNA sequence: TGTGCCAGCAGCCCCCCCGACACAGGGCGAGGCTACACCTTC. Protein sequence: CASSPPDTGRGYTF. V is TRBV3-1 (or the pseudogene TRBV3-2) and J is TRBJ1-2, with D perhaps TRBD1 (6 bases). There are 14 residues in the CDR3. CDR1 is LGHDT, CDR2 YNNKEL, per germline (reference sequence). V lost 4 bases and J lost 8, with 17 bases in between.

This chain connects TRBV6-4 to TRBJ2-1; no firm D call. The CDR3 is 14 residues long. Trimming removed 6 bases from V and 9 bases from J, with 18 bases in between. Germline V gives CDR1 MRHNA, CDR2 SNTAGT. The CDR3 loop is CASRAHPYSAEQFF. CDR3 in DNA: TGTGCCAGCAGGGCCCACCCCTACAGTGCTGAGCAGTTCTTC.

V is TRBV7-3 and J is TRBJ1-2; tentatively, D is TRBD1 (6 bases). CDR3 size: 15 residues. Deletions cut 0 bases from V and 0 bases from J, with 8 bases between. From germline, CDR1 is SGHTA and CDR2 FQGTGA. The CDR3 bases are TGTGCCAGCAGCTTAACCGGGGGGCCTAACTATGGCTACACCTTC. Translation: CASSLTGGPNYGYTF.

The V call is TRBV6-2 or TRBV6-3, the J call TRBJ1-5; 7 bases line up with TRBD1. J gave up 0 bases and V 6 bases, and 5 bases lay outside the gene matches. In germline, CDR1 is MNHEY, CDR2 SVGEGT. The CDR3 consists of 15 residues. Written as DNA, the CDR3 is TGTGCCAGCAGCCCCGACAGGGCTAGCAATCAGCCCCAGCATTTT. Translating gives CASSPDRASNQPQHF.